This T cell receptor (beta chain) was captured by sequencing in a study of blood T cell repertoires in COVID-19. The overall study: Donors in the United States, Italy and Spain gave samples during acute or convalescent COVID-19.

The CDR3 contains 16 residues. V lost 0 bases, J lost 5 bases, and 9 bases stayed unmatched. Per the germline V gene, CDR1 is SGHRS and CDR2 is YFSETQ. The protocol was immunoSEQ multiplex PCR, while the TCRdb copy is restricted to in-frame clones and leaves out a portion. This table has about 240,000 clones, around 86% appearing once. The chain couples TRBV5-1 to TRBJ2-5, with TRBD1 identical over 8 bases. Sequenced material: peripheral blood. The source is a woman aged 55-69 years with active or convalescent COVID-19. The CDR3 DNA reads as TGCGCCAGCAGCTTGGGGACAGGGAGGCTCCCGGAGACCCAGTACTTC. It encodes CASSLGTGRLPETQYF.